This T cell receptor (beta chain) was sequenced for a study of blood T cells in healthy people across ages. Then a second PCR, running roughly 7 to 11 cycles, was carried out with a sample-barcoded 5' primer and a J-beta primer mix. Unique molecular identifiers of 12 random nucleotides labeled each cDNA. TCRdb reprocessed the 5' RACE reads with MiXCR, giving one entry per CDR3 protein. The repertoire holds around 780,000 distinct CDR3 sequences, with about 26% as singletons. Study-wide findings and caveats: A strong correlation was found between TCR beta diversity and the percentage of naive T cells. Diversity was estimated from one million T cells, and these estimates were considered underestimates.

A word on this clonotype: Its antigen is not known.

CDR1 and CDR2 (germline): LGHNT, FRNRAP. The CDR3 covers 13 residues. Trimming took 0 bases from V and 4 from J, leaving 6 bases between them. The same data also contributed to another study, on T cells of mothers and their children. That source notes: Every mother supplied over 8 million TCR beta CDR3 reads and every child 2.5 million to 3.5 million.

The rearrangement joins TRBV12-5 to TRBJ2-5; D remains unclear. The material sequenced was blood. This receptor was identified in a boy under 18 in good health. The CDR3 DNA reads as TGTGCTAGTGGTTTGGTATGGGGAGAGACCCAGTACTTC. Translation gives CASGLVWGETQYF.